A selection of T cell receptor beta chains follows, all from one sample in a study of blood T cell repertoires in COVID-19. The assay was immunoSEQ multiplex PCR, and TCRdb's table has in-frame clones only and misses some. The data hold 150,000 to 200,000 clones, with 90% observed a single time. The sample consisted of peripheral blood. All receptors come from a man between 45 and 60 years old with acute or convalescent COVID-19. CDR3s include the opening cysteine and the closing phenylalanine or tryptophan. D genes are given only for firm matches. Clone sizes are given selectively: once, few, many, or a class where the clone is expanded.

TRBD2	-	TRBJ2-1	TRBV7-2	TGTGCCAGCAGGGCTAGCGGGGGCGGAAATGAGCAGTTCTTC	CASRASGGGNEQFF
-	few	TRBJ2-7	TRBV5-6	TGTGCCAGCAGCTTCTTTGACAGAGTCTACGAGCAGTACTTC	CASSFFDRVYEQYF
-	-	TRBJ2-1	TRBV6-2/TRBV6-3	TGTGCCAGCAGTTACTCTACCCGGGGGAATGAGCAGTTCTTC	CASSYSTRGNEQFF
-	-	TRBJ2-7	TRBV12-3/TRBV12-4	TGTGCCAGCAGTTCTCGACAGCTCTACGAGCAGTACTTC	CASSSRQLYEQYF
TRBD1	-	TRBJ1-5	TRBV6-5	TGTGCCAGCAGTTACTCCGGGACAGAAAATCAGCCCCAGCATTTT	CASSYSGTENQPQHF
-	-	TRBJ2-5	TRBV5-1	TGCGCCAGCAGCCGACAATATCGGGAGACCCAGTACTTC	CASSRQYRETQYF
-	once	TRBJ1-4	TRBV10-1	TGCGCCAGCAGTGTAAAATCCGATGAAAAACTGTTTTTT	CASSVKSDEKLFF
TRBD1	-	TRBJ2-2	TRBV14	TGTGCCAGCAGCCCTCAGGGGGCCGGGGAGCTGTTTTTT	CASSPQGAGELFF
-	-	TRBJ2-2	TRBV4-1	TGCGCCAGCAGCCAAGTCGGGAGTGGCACCGGGGAGCTGTTTTTT	CASSQVGSGTGELFF
TRBD2	-	TRBJ2-3	TRBV9	TGTGCCAGCAGCGATGGACTAGCGGCTAGCACAGATACGCAGTATTTT	CASSDGLAASTDTQYF
-	-	TRBJ1-1	TRBV2	TGTGCCAGCACCGGGGGGCTCATGAACACTGAAGCTTTCTTT	CASTGGLMNTEAFF
-	-	TRBJ2-2	TRBV5-1	TGCGCCAGCACTGCCCTGGGCAGGGTCACCGGGGAGCTGTTTTTT	CASTALGRVTGELFF
-	-	TRBJ2-1	TRBV5-8	TGTGCCAGCAGTTTAGCGGTAGAGCAGTTCTTC	CASSLAVEQFF
-	few	TRBJ1-2	TRBV5-1	TGCGCCAGCAGCTTGGTTGTGGCCACCGTTCCCTATGGCTACACCTTC	CASSLVVATVPYGYTF
TRBD1	-	TRBJ1-2	TRBV27	TGTGCCAGCAGGCCCTCTGAGGGGGCATCTCACTATGGCTACACCTTC	CASRPSEGASHYGYTF
-	-	TRBJ1-2	TRBV6-6	TGTGCCAGCAGTTACCAGTATGGCTACACCTTC	CASSYQYGYTF
-	-	TRBJ2-2	TRBV6-5	TGTGCCAGCAGTTACTTGTCACACCCGACCGGGGAGCTGTTTTTT	CASSYLSHPTGELFF
-	-	TRBJ1-1	TRBV27	TGTGCCAGCAGTTTAGACCCCCGACAGGCTATGAACACTGAAGCTTTCTTT	CASSLDPRQAMNTEAFF
-	-	TRBJ2-5	TRBV2	TGTGCCAGCAGTGAAAACCCGGGAGTGGCGGAGACCCAGTACTTC	CASSENPGVAETQYF
-	-	TRBJ1-2	TRBV11-2	TGTGCCAGCAGCACCAGCGCGTCCGGAGGTTTTGGCTACACCTTC	CASSTSASGGFGYTF
-	-	TRBJ2-7	TRBV7-2	TGTGCCAGCAGCTCCGTCTTGACTAGCTACGAGCAGTACTTC	CASSSVLTSYEQYF
TRBD2	-	TRBJ2-7	TRBV5-1	TGCGCCAGTTCTCAGTATGGGACTAGCGGCAGTTACGAGCAGTACTTC	CASSQYGTSGSYEQYF
-	once	TRBJ1-2	TRBV18	TGTGCCAGCTCACCTCGGACAGCGAACTATGGCTACACCTTC	CASSPRTANYGYTF
TRBD1	-	TRBJ2-4	TRBV15	TGTGCCACCAGCAGGGGACAGGGTTGGGGGCTAGCCAAAAACATTCAGTACTTC	CATSRGQGWGLAKNIQYF
TRBD2	-	TRBJ2-3	TRBV5-4	TGTGCCAGCAGCTTGGGCGGGGGGCGGCGCGCAGATACGCAGTATTTT	CASSLGGGRRADTQYF
TRBD1	-	TRBJ1-2	TRBV2	TGTGCCAGCATGGGGACAGGGAATGGCTACACCTTC	CASMGTGNGYTF
-	-	TRBJ2-7	TRBV19	TGTGCCAGTAGTATAGGGGGGGATAGCTACGAGCAGTACTTC	CASSIGGDSYEQYF
-	-	TRBJ1-5	TRBV9	TGTGCCAGCAGCCCCGGTGGTTCGAGCAATCAGCCCCAGCATTTT	CASSPGGSSNQPQHF